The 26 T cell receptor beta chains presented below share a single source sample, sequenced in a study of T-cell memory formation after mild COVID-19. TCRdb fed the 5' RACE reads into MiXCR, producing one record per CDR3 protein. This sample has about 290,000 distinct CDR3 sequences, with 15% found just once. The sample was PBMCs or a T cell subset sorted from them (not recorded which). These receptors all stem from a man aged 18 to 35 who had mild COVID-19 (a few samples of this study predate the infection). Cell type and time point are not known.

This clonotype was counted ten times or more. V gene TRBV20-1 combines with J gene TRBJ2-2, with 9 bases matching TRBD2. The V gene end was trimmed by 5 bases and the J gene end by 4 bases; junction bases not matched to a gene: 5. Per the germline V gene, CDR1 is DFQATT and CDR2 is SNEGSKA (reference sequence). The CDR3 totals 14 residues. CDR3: CSALAGERTGELFF. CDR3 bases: TGCAGTGCTTTAGCGGGGGAACGCACCGGGGAGCTGTTTTTT.

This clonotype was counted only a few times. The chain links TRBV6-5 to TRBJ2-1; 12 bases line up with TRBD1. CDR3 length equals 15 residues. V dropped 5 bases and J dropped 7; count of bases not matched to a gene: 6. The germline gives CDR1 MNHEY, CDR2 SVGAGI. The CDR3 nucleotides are TGTGCCAGCAGTCGGGACAGGGGGCTTTGGAATGAGCAGTTCTTC. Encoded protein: CASSRDRGLWNEQFF.

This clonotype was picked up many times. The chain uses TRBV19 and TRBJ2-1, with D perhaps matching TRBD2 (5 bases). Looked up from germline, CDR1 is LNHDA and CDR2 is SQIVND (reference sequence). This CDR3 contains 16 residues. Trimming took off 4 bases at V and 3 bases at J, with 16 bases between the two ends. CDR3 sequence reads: CASSKRAGADYNEQFF. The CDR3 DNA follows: TGTGCCAGTAGTAAGAGGGCCGGAGCGGACTACAATGAGCAGTTCTTC.

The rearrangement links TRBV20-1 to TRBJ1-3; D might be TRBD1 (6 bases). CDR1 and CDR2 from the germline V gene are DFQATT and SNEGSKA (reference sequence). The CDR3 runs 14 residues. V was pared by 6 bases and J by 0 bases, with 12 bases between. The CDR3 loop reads CSAADRSSGNTIYF. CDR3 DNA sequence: TGCAGTGCCGCGGACAGAAGCTCTGGAAACACCATATATTTT.

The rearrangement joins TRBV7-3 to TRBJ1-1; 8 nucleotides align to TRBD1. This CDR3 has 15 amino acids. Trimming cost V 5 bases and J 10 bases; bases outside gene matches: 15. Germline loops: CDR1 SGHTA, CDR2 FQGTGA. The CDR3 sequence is CASSPAGQGRSGAFF. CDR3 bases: TGTGCCAGCAGCCCGGCCGGACAGGGAAGGTCAGGAGCTTTCTTT.

The CDR3 loop is CASSQGNFGTDTQYF. The DNA of the CDR3 is TGTGCCAGCAGCCAAGGGAACTTCGGGACAGATACGCAGTATTTT. The chain joins TRBV14 to TRBJ2-3; D not certain. The CDR3 length is 15 residues. Trimming cost V 1 base and J 3 bases, with 11 bases left between them. Germline CDR1 SGHDN, CDR2 FVKESK.

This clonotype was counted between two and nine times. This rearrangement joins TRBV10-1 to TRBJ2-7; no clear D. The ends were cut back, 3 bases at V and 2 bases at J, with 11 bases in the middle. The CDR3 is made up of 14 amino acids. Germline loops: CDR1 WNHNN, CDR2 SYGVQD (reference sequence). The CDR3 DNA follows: TGCGCCAGCAGTGATCCTGGCAAACCCTACGAGCAGTACTTC. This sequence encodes CASSDPGKPYEQYF.

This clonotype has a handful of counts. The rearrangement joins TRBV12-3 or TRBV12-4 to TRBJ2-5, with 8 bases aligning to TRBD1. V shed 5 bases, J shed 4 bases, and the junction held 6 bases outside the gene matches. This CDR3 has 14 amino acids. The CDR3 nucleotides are TGTGCCAGCAGTCCCCAGACAGGGGTAGAGACCCAGTACTTC. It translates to CASSPQTGVETQYF.

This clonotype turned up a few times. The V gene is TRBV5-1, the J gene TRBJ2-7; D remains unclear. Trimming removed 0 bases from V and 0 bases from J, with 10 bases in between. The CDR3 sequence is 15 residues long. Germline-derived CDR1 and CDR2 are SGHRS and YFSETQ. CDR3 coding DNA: TGCGCCAGCAGCTTGGGCGGTCCTTCCTCCTACGAGCAGTACGTC. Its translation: CASSLGGPSSYEQYV.

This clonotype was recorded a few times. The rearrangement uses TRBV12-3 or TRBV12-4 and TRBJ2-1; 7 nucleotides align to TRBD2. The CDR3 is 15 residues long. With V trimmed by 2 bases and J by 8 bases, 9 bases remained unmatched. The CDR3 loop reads CASSLSQRGQDEQFF. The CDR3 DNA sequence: TGTGCCAGCAGTTTATCCCAGCGGGGCCAGGATGAGCAGTTCTTC.

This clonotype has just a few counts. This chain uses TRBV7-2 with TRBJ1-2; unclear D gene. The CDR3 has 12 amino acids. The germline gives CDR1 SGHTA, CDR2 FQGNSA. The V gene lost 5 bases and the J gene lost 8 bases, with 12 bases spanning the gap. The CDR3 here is CASSPQRQGYTF. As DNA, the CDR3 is TGTGCCAGCAGCCCCCAGCGTCAAGGCTACACCTTC.

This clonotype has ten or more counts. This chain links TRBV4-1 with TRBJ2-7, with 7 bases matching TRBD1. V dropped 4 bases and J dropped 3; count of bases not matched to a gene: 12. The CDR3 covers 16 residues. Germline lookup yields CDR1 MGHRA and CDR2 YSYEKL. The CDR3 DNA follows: TGCGCCAGCAGCCCGAAGGCCGGGACAGATTTCTACGAGCAGTACGTC. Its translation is CASSPKAGTDFYEQYV.

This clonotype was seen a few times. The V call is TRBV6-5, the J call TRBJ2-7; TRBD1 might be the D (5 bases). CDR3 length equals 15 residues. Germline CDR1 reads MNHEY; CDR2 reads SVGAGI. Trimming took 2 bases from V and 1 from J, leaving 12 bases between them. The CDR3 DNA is TGTGCCAGCAGTTACGCCGGACAATATTCCTACGAGCAGTACTTC. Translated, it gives CASSYAGQYSYEQYF.

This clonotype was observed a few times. The CDR3 here is CSARRTQRVTQYF. DNA for the CDR3: TGCAGTGCGAGAAGGACTCAGCGCGTGACCCAGTACTTC. J is TRBJ2-5 and V is TRBV20-1; TRBD2 is a possible D gene (5 bases). With 6 bases removed from V and 7 bases from J, the gap between germline ends came to 18 bases. The CDR3 extends over 13 amino acids. Germline CDR1 is DFQATT and CDR2 is SNEGSKA (reference sequence).

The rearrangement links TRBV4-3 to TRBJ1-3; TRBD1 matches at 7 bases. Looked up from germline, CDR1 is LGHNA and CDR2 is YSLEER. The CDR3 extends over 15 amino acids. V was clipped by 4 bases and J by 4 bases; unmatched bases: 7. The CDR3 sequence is CASSPITGAGNTIYF. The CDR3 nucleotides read TGCGCCAGCAGCCCCATTACAGGGGCCGGAAACACCATATATTTT.

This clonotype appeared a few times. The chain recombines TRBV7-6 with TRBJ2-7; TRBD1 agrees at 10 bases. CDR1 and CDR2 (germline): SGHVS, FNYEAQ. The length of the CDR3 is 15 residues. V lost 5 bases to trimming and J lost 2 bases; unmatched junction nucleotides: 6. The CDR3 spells CASSPGTGAPYEQYF. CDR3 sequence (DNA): TGTGCCAGCAGCCCGGGGACAGGGGCCCCCTACGAGCAGTACTTC.

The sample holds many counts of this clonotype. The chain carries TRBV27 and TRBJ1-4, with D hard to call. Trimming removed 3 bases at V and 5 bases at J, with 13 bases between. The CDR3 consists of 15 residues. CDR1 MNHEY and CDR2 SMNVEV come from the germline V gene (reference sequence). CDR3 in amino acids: CASSFMPDRNEKLFF. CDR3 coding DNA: TGTGCCAGCAGTTTCATGCCAGACCGAAATGAAAAACTGTTTTTT.

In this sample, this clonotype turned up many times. The CDR3 DNA is TGTGCCAGCTCACCCCCCGACAGGGAGGCTGAAGCTTTCTTT. As protein: CASSPPDREAEAFF. V usage is TRBV18 and J usage is TRBJ1-1, with 7 bases fitting TRBD1. Per the germline V gene, CDR1 is KGHSH and CDR2 is LQKENI. The length of the CDR3 is 14 residues. With V trimmed by 3 bases and J by 6 bases, 7 bases remained unmatched.

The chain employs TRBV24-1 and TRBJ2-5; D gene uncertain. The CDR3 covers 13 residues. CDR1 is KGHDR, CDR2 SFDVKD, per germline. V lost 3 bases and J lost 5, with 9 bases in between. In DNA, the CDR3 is TGTGCCACCAGTGATCCGGCTGGGGAGACCCAGTACTTC. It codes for CATSDPAGETQYF.

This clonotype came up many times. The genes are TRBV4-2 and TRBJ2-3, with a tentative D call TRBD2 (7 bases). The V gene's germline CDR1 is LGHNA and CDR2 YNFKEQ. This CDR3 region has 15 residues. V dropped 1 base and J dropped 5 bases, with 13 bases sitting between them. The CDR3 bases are TGTGCCAGCAGCCAAGCTGCGGGGGCCGGAGATACGCAGTATTTT. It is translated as CASSQAAGAGDTQYF.

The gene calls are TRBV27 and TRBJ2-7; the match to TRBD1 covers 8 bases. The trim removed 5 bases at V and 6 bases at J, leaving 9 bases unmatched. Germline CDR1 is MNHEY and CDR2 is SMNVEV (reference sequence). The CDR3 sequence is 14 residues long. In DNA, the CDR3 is TGTGCCAGCAGTGCCATCGGACAGGGAAGCGAGCAGTACGTC. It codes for CASSAIGQGSEQYV.

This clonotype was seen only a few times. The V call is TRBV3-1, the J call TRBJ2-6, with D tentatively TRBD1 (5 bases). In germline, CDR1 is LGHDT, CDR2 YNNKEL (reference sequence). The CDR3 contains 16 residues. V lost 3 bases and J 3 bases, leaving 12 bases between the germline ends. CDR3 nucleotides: TGTGCCAGCAGCCAGCTACCAGGGTATGGGGCCAACGTCCTGACTTTC. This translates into CASSQLPGYGANVLTF.

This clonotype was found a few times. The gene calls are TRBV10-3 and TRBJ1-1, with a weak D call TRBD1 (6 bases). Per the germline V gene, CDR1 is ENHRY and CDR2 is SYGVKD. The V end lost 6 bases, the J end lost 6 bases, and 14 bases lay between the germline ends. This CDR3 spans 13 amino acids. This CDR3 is CAISRDTKPEAFF. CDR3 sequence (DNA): TGTGCCATCAGCCGGGACACCAAACCTGAAGCTTTCTTT.

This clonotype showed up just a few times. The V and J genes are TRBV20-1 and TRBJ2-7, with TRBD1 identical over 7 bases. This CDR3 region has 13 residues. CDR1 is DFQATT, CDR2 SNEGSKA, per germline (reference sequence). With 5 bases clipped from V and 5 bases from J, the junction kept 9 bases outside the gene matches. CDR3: CSADDREDDEQYF. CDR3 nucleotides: TGCAGTGCTGACGACAGGGAAGACGACGAGCAGTACTTC.

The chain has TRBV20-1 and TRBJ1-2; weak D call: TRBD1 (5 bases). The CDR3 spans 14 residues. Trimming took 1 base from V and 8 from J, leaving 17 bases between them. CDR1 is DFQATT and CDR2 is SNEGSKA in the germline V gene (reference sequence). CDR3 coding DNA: TGCAGTGCTAGAGGGGGGACCCCCGGCGTGGGCTACACCTTC. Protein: CSARGGTPGVGYTF.

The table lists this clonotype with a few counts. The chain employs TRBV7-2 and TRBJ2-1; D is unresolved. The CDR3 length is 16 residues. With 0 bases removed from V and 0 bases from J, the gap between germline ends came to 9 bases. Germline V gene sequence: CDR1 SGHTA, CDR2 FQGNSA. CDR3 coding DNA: TGTGCCAGCAGCTTAGCGGCCAGTAGCTCCTACAATGAGCAGTTCTTC. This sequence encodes CASSLAASSSYNEQFF.